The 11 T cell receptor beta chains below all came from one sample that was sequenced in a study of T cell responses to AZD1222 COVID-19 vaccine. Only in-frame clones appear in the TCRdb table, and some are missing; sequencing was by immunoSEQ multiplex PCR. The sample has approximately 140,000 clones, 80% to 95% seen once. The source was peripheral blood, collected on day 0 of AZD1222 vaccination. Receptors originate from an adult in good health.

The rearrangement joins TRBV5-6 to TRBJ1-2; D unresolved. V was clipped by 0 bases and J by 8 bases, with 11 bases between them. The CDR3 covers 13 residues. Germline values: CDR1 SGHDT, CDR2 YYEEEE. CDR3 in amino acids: CASSLVVLGGYTF. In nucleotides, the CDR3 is TGTGCCAGCAGCTTGGTGGTTCTGGGGGGCTACACCTTC. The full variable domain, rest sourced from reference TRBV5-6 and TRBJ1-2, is DAGVTQSPTHLIKTRGQQVTLRCSPKSGHDTVSWYQQALGQGPQFIFQYYEEEERQRGNFPDRFSGHQFPNYSSELNVNALLLGDSALYLCASSLVVLGGYTFGSGTRLTVV.

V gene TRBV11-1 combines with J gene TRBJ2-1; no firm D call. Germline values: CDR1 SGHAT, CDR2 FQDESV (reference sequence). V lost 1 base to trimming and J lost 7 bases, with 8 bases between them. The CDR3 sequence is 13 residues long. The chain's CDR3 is CASSLGGTNEQFF. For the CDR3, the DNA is TGTGCCAGCAGCTTAGGCGGCACAAATGAGCAGTTCTTC.

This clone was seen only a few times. The CDR3 here is CASSDGLVSKPLHF. The CDR3 DNA sequence: TGTGCCAGCAGTGACGGGCTGGTCTCTAAACCCCTCCACTTT. V gene TRBV6-1 combines with J gene TRBJ1-6; D remains unclear. The V end lost 3 bases, the J end lost 12 bases, and 15 bases lay between the germline ends. From germline, CDR1 is MNHNS and CDR2 SASEGT. CDR3 length: 14 amino acids.

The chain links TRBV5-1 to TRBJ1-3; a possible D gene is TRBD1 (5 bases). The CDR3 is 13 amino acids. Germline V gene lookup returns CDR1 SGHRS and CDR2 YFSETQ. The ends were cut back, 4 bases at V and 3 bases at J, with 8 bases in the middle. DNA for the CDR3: TGCGCCAGCAGCCCTGACAGTGGAAACACCATATATTTT. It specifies CASSPDSGNTIYF.

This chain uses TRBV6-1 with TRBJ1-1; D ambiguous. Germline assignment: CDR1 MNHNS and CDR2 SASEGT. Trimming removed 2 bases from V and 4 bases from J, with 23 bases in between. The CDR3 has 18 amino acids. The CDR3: CASSEFYYGGPEGTEAFF. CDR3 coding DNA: TGTGCCAGCAGTGAATTCTACTACGGCGGGCCGGAGGGCACTGAAGCTTTCTTT.

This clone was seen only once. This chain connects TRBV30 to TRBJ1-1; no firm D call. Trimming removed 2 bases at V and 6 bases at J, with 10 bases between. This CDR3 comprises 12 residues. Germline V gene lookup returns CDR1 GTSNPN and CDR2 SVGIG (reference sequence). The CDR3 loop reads CAWSKSQAEAFF. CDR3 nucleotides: TGTGCCTGGAGTAAAAGTCAGGCTGAAGCTTTCTTT.

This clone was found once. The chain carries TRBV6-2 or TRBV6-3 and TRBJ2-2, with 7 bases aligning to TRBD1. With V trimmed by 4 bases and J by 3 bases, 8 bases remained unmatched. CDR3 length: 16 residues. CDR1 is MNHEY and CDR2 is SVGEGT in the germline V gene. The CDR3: CASSSYRDSYTGELFF. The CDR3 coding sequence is TGTGCCAGCAGTTCCTACCGGGACAGCTACACCGGGGAGCTGTTTTTT.

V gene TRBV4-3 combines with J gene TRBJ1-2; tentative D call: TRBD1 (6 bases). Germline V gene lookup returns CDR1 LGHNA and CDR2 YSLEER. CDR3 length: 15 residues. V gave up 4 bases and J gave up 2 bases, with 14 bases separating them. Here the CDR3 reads CASSPRGPGNYGYTF. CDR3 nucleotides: TGCGCCAGCAGCCCCAGGGGCCCTGGGAACTATGGCTACACCTTC.

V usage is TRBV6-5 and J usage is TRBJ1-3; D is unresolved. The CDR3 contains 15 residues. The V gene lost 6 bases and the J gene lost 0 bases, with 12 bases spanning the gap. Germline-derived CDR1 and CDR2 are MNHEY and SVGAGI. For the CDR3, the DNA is TGTGCCAGCAGGGCAGATAGGTCCTCTGGAAACACCATATATTTT. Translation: CASRADRSSGNTIYF.

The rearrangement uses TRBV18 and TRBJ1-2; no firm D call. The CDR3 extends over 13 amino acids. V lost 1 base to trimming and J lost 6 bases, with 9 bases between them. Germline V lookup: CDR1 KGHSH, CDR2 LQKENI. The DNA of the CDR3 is TGTGCCAGCTCACCACGGGGTGGGGATGGCTACACCTTC. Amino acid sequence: CASSPRGGDGYTF.

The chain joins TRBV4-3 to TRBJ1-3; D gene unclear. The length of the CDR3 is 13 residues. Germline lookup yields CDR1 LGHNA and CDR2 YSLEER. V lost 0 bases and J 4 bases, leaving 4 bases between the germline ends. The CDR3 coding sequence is TGCGCCAGCAGCCAAGACCGAGGAAACACCATATATTTT. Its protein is CASSQDRGNTIYF.